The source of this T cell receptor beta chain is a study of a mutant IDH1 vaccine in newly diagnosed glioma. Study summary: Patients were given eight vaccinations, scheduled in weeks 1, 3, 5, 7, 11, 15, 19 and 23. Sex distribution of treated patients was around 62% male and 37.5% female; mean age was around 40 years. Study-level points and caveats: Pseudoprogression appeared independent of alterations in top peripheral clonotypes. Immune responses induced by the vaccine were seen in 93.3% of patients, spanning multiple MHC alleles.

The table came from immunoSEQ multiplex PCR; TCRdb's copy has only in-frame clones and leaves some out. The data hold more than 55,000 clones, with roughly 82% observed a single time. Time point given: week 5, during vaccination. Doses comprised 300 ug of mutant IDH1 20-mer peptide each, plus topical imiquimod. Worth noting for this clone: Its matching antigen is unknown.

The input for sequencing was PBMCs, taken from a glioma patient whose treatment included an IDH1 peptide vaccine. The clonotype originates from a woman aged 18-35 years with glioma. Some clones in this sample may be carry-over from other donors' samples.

The CDR3: CASSVSGRYEQYF. CDR3 DNA sequence: TGTGCCAGTAGTGTAAGCGGGAGATACGAGCAGTACTTC. The chain is built from TRBV19 and TRBJ2-7, with TRBD2 matching over 8 bases. With V trimmed by 5 bases and J by 4 bases, 4 bases remained unmatched. This CDR3 comprises 13 residues. The germline gives CDR1 LNHDA, CDR2 SQIVND (reference sequence). Using reference TRBV19 and TRBJ2-7 for the parts outside the CDR3, the full variable domain is DGGITQSPKYLFRKEGQNVTLSCEQNLNHDAMYWYRQDPGQGLRLIYYSQIVNDFQKGDIAEGYSVSREKKESFPLTVTSAQKNPTAFYLCASSVSGRYEQYFGPGTRLTVT.